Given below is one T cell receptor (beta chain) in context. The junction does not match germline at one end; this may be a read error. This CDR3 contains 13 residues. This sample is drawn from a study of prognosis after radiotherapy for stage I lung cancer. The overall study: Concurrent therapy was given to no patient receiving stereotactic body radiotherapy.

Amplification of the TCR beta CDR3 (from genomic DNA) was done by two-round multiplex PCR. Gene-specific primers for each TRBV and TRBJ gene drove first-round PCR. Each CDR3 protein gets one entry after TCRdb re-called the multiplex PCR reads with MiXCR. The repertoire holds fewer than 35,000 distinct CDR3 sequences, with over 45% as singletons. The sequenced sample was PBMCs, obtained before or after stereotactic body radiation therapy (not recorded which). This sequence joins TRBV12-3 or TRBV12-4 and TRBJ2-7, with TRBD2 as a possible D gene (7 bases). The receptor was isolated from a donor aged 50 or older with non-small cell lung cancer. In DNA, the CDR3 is TGTGCCAGTGTGCGGGGGCCCTCCTACGAGCATTACTTC. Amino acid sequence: CASVRGPSYEHYF.